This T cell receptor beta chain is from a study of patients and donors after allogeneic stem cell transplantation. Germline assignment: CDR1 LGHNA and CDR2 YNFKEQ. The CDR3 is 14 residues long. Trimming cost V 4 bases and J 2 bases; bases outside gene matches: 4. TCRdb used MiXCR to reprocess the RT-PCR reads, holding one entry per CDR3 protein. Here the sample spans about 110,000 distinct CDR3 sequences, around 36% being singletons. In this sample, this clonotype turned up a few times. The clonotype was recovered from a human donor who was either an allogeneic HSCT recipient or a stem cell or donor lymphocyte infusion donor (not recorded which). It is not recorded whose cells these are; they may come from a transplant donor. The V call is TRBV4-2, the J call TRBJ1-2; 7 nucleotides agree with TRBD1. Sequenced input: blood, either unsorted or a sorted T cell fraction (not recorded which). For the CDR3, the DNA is TGTGCCAGCAGCCGACAGGGTCTAAACTATGGCTACACCTTC. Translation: CASSRQGLNYGYTF.